A selection of T cell receptor beta chains follows, all from one sample in a study of cytomegalovirus exposure and HLA in healthy donors. Using immunoSEQ multiplex PCR, the repertoire was profiled, and TCRdb retains in-frame clones only, with some absent. The sample shows about 180,000 clones, 82% of them seen only once. Sequencing was performed on PBMCs. The receptors come from a man between 40 and 49 years old in good health and CMV-seronegative. Each CDR3 is given with its conserved first and last residue. A D gene is named only where the DNA matches it firmly. Only part of the rows carry a size: once, few, many, or a class if the clone is expanded.

>-|TRBV7-9|-|TRBJ2-7
CASSLTLGRVDEQYF
TGTGCCAGCAGCCTTACCTTGGGCAGGGTGGACGAGCAGTACTTC
>-|TRBV28|once|TRBJ1-1
CASSLQDIEAFF
TGTGCCAGCAGTTTACAGGACATTGAAGCTTTCTTT
>-|TRBV5-1|-|TRBJ2-1
CASSLMNGSYNEQFF
TGCGCCAGCAGCTTGATGAACGGGAGTTACAATGAGCAGTTCTTC
>TRBD2|TRBV5-1|-|TRBJ2-1
CVSSFGGLAGGEQFF
TGCGTCAGCAGCTTTGGTGGGCTAGCGGGAGGCGAGCAGTTCTTC
>-|TRBV7-2|few|TRBJ2-2
CASSLKQATGELFF
TGTGCCAGCAGCTTAAAACAGGCCACCGGGGAGCTGTTTTTT
>-|TRBV6-1|few|TRBJ2-7
CASSEFPGVSYEQYF
TGTGCCAGCAGTGAATTCCCGGGGGTCTCCTACGAGCAGTACTTC
>TRBD1|TRBV5-5|once|TRBJ2-5
CASSLSDRGKTQYF
TGTGCCAGCAGCTTGTCGGACAGGGGAAAGACCCAGTACTTC
>-|TRBV30|-|TRBJ1-6
CAWSDDTLYNSPLHF
TGTGCCTGGAGTGACGACACCCTCTATAATTCACCCCTCCACTTT
>-|TRBV5-8|-|TRBJ1-1
CASSLLAGTANTEAFF
TGTGCCAGCAGCTTGCTCGCGGGAACCGCGAACACTGAAGCTTTCTTT
>TRBD1|TRBV5-1|-|TRBJ1-1
CASSILPDRGDTEAFF
TGCGCCAGCAGCATCCTTCCGGACAGGGGGGACACTGAAGCTTTCTTT
>TRBD1|TRBV7-9|-|TRBJ1-2
CASSLTGGAFGYTF
TGTGCCAGCAGCTTGACAGGGGGCGCCTTTGGCTACACCTTC
>-|TRBV4-2|-|TRBJ2-5
CASSPGSEQTQYF
TGTGCCAGCAGCCCCGGCAGCGAGCAGACCCAGTACTTC
>-|TRBV5-1|-|TRBJ1-2
CASSLETGLYGYTF
TGCGCCAGCAGCTTGGAAACAGGTCTCTATGGCTACACCTTC
>TRBD1|TRBV6-1|few|TRBJ2-7
CASSVNSDRSYEQYF
TGTGCCAGCAGTGTAAACTCGGACAGGTCCTACGAGCAGTACTTC
>-|TRBV9|few|TRBJ1-5
CASSVYGDSNQPQHF
TGTGCCAGCAGCGTCTACGGAGATAGCAATCAGCCCCAGCATTTT
>-|TRBV28|-|TRBJ1-5
CASRGRAPNQPQHF
TGTGCCAGCAGAGGCAGGGCCCCCAATCAGCCCCAGCATTTT
>-|TRBV11-3|-|TRBJ2-2
CASSFKRVVGTGELFF
TGTGCCAGCAGCTTCAAGCGGGTTGTGGGCACCGGGGAGCTGTTTTTT
>-|TRBV23-1|-|TRBJ2-6
CASSQEGSGANVLTF
TGCGCCAGCAGTCAGGAGGGCTCCGGGGCCAACGTCCTGACTTTC
>TRBD1|TRBV30|once|TRBJ1-2
CAWTIQGEYYGYTF
TGTGCCTGGACCATACAGGGGGAGTACTATGGCTACACCTTC
>-|TRBV29-1|-|TRBJ2-7
CSVEDLRGRDYEQYF
TGCAGCGTTGAAGATCTACGCGGCAGGGATTACGAGCAGTACTTC
>TRBD2|TRBV28|-|TRBJ2-7
CASISGGRPYEQYF
TGTGCCAGCATTTCGGGGGGGCGTCCCTACGAGCAGTACTTC
>TRBD1|TRBV7-9|-|TRBJ1-2
CASSPRGGRGQGYTF
TGTGCCAGCAGCCCCCGCGGTGGCAGGGGGCAAGGCTACACCTTC
>TRBD1|TRBV6-4|-|TRBJ2-1
CASSAGTGTYNEQFF
TGTGCCAGCAGTGCCGGGACAGGAACCTACAATGAGCAGTTCTTC
>-|TRBV28|once|TRBJ1-5
CASSLDRSNQPQHF
TGTGCCAGCAGTTTAGACAGAAGCAATCAGCCCCAGCATTTT
>TRBD1|TRBV7-2|-|TRBJ1-2
CASSSGTGGRNYGYTF
TGTGCCAGCAGCTCCGGGACAGGGGGCCGGAACTATGGCTACACCTTC
>TRBD2|TRBV11-3|-|TRBJ2-1
CASSLGLAGEGEQFF
TGTGCCAGCAGCTTAGGACTAGCGGGAGAAGGTGAGCAGTTCTTC
>TRBD2|TRBV28|-|TRBJ2-1
CASRTSGKGNEQFF
TGTGCCAGCCGGACGAGCGGGAAAGGGAATGAGCAGTTCTTC
>TRBD1|TRBV5-6|-|TRBJ1-4
CASSLRTGWDEKLFF
TGTGCCAGCAGCTTGCGGACAGGGTGGGATGAAAAACTGTTTTTT
>-|TRBV7-3|few|TRBJ1-4
CASSLNGAWNEKLFF
TGTGCCAGCAGCTTAAATGGGGCCTGGAATGAAAAACTGTTTTTT
>-|TRBV28|few|TRBJ1-5
CASSQLSWGGLTSNQPQHF
TGTGCCAGCAGCCAACTATCCTGGGGGGGGCTGACGAGCAATCAGCCCCAGCATTTT
>-|TRBV15|-|TRBJ2-2
CATSRDLGVTGELFF
TGTGCCACCAGCAGAGATTTAGGGGTTACCGGGGAGCTGTTTTTT
>TRBD2|TRBV11-2|-|TRBJ2-7
CASSLGLHYEQYF
TGTGCCAGCAGCTTGGGACTACATTACGAGCAGTACTTC
>-|TRBV7-7|-|TRBJ2-3
CASSRDIYTDTQYF
TGTGCTAGCAGCCGGGACATCTACACAGATACGCAGTATTTT
>-|TRBV30|-|TRBJ2-1
CARTSGGRINEQFF
TGTGCCCGAACTAGTGGCGGGCGTATCAATGAGCAGTTCTTC
>-|TRBV30|-|TRBJ1-5
CAWSAQSQPQHF
TGTGCCTGGAGTGCCCAAAGCCAGCCCCAGCATTTT
>-|TRBV4-1|-|TRBJ1-5
CASSQVWPELGNQPQHF
TGCGCCAGCAGCCAAGTGTGGCCGGAGCTAGGCAATCAGCCCCAGCATTTT
>-|TRBV9|-|TRBJ1-5
CASSADGLNQPQHF
TGTGCCAGCAGCGCGGACGGACTCAATCAGCCCCAGCATTTT
>-|TRBV4-2|-|TRBJ1-2
CASSQDGGAENYGYTF
TGTGCCAGCAGCCAAGATGGTGGGGCTGAGAACTATGGCTACACCTTC
>TRBD2|TRBV7-9|-|TRBJ2-3
CASSGLFGTSGIDTQYF
TGTGCCAGCAGCGGACTGTTCGGGACTAGCGGGATTGATACGCAGTATTTT
>-|TRBV4-3|-|TRBJ2-3
CASGVTRSTDTQYF
TGCGCCAGCGGGGTAACTAGAAGCACAGATACGCAGTATTTT
>TRBD2|TRBV6-1|-|TRBJ2-2
CASSPGTSGFGELFF
TGTGCCAGCAGCCCCGGGACTAGCGGTTTCGGGGAGCTGTTTTTT
>TRBD2|TRBV7-3|-|TRBJ2-2
CASSLVAGSTGELFF
TGTGCCAGCAGCTTAGTAGCGGGGTCCACCGGGGAGCTGTTTTTT
>TRBD2|TRBV27|-|TRBJ2-7
CASSLRVAGDRSYEQYF
TGTGCCAGCAGTCTAAGGGTAGCGGGAGACCGCTCCTACGAGCAGTACTTC
>-|TRBV6-1|-|TRBJ1-1
CASSLQGFGTEAFF
TGTGCCAGCAGTTTACAGGGATTTGGCACTGAAGCTTTCTTT
>-|TRBV6-6|-|TRBJ2-7
CASSPSVAYEQYF
TGTGCCAGCAGTCCTTCGGTCGCATACGAGCAGTACTTC
>TRBD2|TRBV29-1|-|TRBJ2-3
CSVVLAASTDTQYF
TGCAGCGTTGTGCTAGCGGCGAGCACAGATACGCAGTATTTT
>-|TRBV5-1|few|TRBJ1-1
CASSFGTPNTEAFF
TGCGCCAGCAGCTTCGGGACACCGAACACTGAAGCTTTCTTT
>-|TRBV11-3|-|TRBJ1-1
CASSLRSRTEAFF
TGTGCCAGCAGCTTACGAAGCCGGACTGAAGCTTTCTTT
>TRBD1|TRBV7-2|few|TRBJ1-3
CASSLETGVGNTIYF
TGTGCCAGCAGCTTAGAGACAGGGGTTGGAAACACCATATATTTT
>-|TRBV9|-|TRBJ1-2
CASSVGGGGTNYGYTF
TGTGCCAGCAGCGTAGGGGGTGGGGGCACGAACTATGGCTACACCTTC